This entry lists 10 T cell receptor beta chains sequenced from one sample in a study of CD8 T cells in Susac syndrome. When the RNA was reverse transcribed, random hexamers were used with an input of 0.5 to 1 ug. Each CDR3 protein is one row after TCRdb ran MiXCR on the immunoSEQ multiplex PCR reads. The sample lists 240,000 or so distinct CDR3 sequences; roughly 95% were seen once. Sequencing was performed on CD4+ T cells from PBMCs. Receptors were obtained from a human donor with Susac syndrome.

The chain is built from TRBV29-1 and TRBJ1-2, with D possibly TRBD1 on 6 matching bases. V was clipped by 1 base and J by 5 bases, with 14 bases between them. Germline CDR1 reads SQVTM; CDR2 reads ANQGSEA. The CDR3 is 14 residues long. CDR3 amino acids: CSVEGDDRKYGYTF. As DNA, the CDR3 is TGCAGCGTTGAAGGCGATGACAGGAAATATGGCTACACCTTC.

The table lists this clonotype with a few counts. The CDR3: CASSYRDGYGYTF. The DNA for the CDR3 is TGTGCCAGCAGTTACAGGGACGGCTATGGCTACACCTTC. The chain links TRBV6-5 to TRBJ1-2; D perhaps matches TRBD1 (5 bases). Germline V gene lookup returns CDR1 MNHEY and CDR2 SVGAGI. Trimming cost V 2 bases and J 4 bases, with 8 bases left between them. The CDR3 contains 13 residues.

The chain has TRBV20-1 and TRBJ1-2, with D hard to call. Germline CDR1 reads DFQATT; CDR2 reads SNEGSKA (reference sequence). The germline V and J ends were trimmed by 0 bases and 8 bases, with 10 bases remaining between them. The CDR3 totals 12 residues. The CDR3 sequence is CSARDLMGGYTF. The CDR3, as DNA: TGCAGTGCTAGAGATTTGATGGGCGGCTACACCTTC.

The J gene is TRBJ2-7, the V gene TRBV20-1; D possibly corresponds to TRBD1 (6 bases). This CDR3 is built from 17 residues. Trimming took off 0 bases at V and 5 bases at J, with 23 bases between the two ends. Germline lookup yields CDR1 DFQATT and CDR2 SNEGSKA (reference sequence). CDR3 in amino acids: CSARDRTRDTRPHEQYF. In DNA form, the CDR3 reads TGCAGTGCTAGAGATCGTACCCGGGACACTAGGCCGCACGAGCAGTACTTC.

The V and J genes are TRBV29-1 and TRBJ2-1; 8 bases are shared with TRBD2. J lost 8 bases, V lost 5 bases, and 20 bases had no gene match. The CDR3 runs to 17 residues. CDR1 is SQVTM and CDR2 is ANQGSEA in the germline V gene. The CDR3 DNA is TGCAGCGTTCATCAAGGAATAGCGGGACCACACGACGATGAGCAGTTCTTC. This encodes CSVHQGIAGPHDDEQFF.

CDR3 in DNA: TGTGCCAGCAGCTTAGCGGACATCTATGGCTACACCTTC. The encoded protein is CASSLADIYGYTF. The chain combines TRBV7-9 with TRBJ1-2; tentative D call: TRBD1 (5 bases). Germline-derived CDR1 and CDR2 are SEHNR and FQNEAQ (reference sequence). CDR3 size: 13 residues. V gave up 0 bases and J gave up 4 bases, with 6 bases separating them. Full variable domain (rest looked up from reference TRBV7-9 and TRBJ1-2): DTGVSQNPRHKITKRGQNVTFRCDPISEHNRLYWYRQTLGQGPEFLTYFQNEAQLEKSRLLSDRFSAERPKGSFSTLEIQRTEQGDSAMYLCASSLADIYGYTFGSGTRLTVV.

CDR3 sequence reads: CATSDYTTGPGNEQFF. CDR3 bases: TGTGCCACCAGTGATTACACAACGGGCCCGGGGAATGAGCAGTTCTTC. V and J are TRBV24-1 and TRBJ2-1; weak D call: TRBD2 (5 bases). The germline gives CDR1 KGHDR, CDR2 SFDVKD. This CDR3 has 16 amino acids. Trimming removed 2 bases at V and 7 bases at J, with 17 bases between.

The rearrangement uses TRBV12-3 or TRBV12-4 and TRBJ2-1; 14 bases map to TRBD2. Germline trimming cut 6 bases from V and 5 bases from J; bases unmatched to any gene: 12. CDR3 length: 18 amino acids. CDR3 loop: CASRRTSGRSIPNNEQFF. The CDR3 DNA reads as TGTGCCAGCAGGCGGACTAGCGGGAGGAGCATACCCAACAATGAGCAGTTCTTC.

The V gene is TRBV13, the J gene TRBJ2-5; 8 positions agree with TRBD2. Germline CDR1 PRHDT, CDR2 FYEKMQ (reference sequence). Trimming took 5 bases from V and 5 from J; bases not matched to a gene: 13. The CDR3 consists of 16 residues. The CDR3 bases are TGTGCCAGCAGCGAAAGACCCAGCGGGAGCCGGGAGACCCAGTACTTC. This translates into CASSERPSGSRETQYF.

The J gene is TRBJ2-2, the V gene TRBV20-1; TRBD2 aligns across 13 bases. Germline CDR1 is DFQATT and CDR2 is SNEGSKA (reference sequence). V lost 2 bases and J lost 7; bases outside the gene matches: 4. This CDR3 spans 15 amino acids. CDR3 sequence reads: CSARRLAGGFGELFF. Here the CDR3 DNA reads TGCAGTGCTAGAAGACTAGCGGGAGGTTTCGGGGAGCTGTTTTTT.